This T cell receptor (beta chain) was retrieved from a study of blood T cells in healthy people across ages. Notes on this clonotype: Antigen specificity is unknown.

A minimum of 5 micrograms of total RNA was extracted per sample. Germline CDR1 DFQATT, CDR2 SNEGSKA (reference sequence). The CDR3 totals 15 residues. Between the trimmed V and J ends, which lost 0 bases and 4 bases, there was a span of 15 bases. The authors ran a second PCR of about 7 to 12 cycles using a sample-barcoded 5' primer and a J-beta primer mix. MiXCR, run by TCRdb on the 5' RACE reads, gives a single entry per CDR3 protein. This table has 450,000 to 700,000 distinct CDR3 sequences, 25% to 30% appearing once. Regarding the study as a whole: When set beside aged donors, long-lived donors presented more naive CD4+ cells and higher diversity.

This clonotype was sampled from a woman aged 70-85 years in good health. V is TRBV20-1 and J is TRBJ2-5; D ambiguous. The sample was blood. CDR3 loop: CSARDRRVFGETQYF. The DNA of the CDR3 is TGCAGTGCTAGAGATAGAAGGGTATTCGGAGAGACCCAGTACTTC.